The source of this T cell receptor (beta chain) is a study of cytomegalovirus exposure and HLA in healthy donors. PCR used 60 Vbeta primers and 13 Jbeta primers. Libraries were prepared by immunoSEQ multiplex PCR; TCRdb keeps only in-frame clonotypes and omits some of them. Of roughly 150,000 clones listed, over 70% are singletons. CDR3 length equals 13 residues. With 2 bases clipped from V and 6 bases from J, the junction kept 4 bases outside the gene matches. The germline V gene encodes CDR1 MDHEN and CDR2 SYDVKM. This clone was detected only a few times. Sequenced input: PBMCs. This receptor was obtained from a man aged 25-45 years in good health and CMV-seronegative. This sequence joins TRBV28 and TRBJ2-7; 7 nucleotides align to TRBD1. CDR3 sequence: CASSLPTGLEQYF. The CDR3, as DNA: TGTGCCAGCAGTTTACCGACAGGGCTCGAGCAGTACTTC.